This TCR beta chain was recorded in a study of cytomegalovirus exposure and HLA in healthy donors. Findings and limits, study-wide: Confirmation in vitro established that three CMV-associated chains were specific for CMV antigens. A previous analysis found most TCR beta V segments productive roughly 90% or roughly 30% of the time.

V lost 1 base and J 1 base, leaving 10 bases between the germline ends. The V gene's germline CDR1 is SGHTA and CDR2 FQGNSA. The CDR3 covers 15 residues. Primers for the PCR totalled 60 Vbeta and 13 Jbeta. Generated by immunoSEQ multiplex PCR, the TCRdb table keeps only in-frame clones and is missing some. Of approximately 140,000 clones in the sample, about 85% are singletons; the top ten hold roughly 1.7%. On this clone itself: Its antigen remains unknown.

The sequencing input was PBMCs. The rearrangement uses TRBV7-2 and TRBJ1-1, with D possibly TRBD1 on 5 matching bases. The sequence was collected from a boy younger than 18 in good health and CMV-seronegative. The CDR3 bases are TGTGCCAGCAGCTTAGTTGGGGCACCGAACACTGAAGCTTTCTTT. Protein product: CASSLVGAPNTEAFF.